Listed below are T cell receptor beta chains from one sample, sequenced in a study of T cell responses to AZD1222 COVID-19 vaccine. Clones were read by immunoSEQ multiplex PCR, and TCRdb kept only the in-frame ones, dropping some. Counted here are 100,000 to 150,000 clones, 70% to 85% occurring once; the ten biggest clones make up around 27%. The sequenced sample was peripheral blood, obtained 28 days after the second AZD1222 dose. These receptors originate from an adult who received the AZD1222 COVID-19 vaccine. CDR3s include the opening cysteine and the closing phenylalanine or tryptophan. The order of the fields is V gene, D gene, clone size, J gene, CDR3 protein, CDR3 DNA. A D gene is named only where the DNA matches it firmly. Rows may omit the clone size; those that give it use once, few, many or a size class.

>TRBV28|-|-|TRBJ2-3
CASSSPRGPDTQYF
TGTGCCAGCAGTTCCCCGAGGGGTCCAGATACGCAGTATTTT
>TRBV5-6|-|-|TRBJ2-3
CASSFRTINTDTQYF
TGTGCCAGCAGCTTCAGGACAATCAACACAGATACGCAGTATTTT
>TRBV6-2/TRBV6-3|TRBD1|-|TRBJ2-7
CASSYGDRVYEQYF
TGTGCCAGCAGTTACGGGGACAGAGTATACGAGCAGTACTTC
>TRBV7-9|-|-|TRBJ1-5
CASSLQGQPQHF
TGTGCCAGCAGCCTGCAGGGGCAGCCCCAGCATTTT
>TRBV9|-|-|TRBJ2-2
CASTWGQGGPGNTGELFF
TGTGCCAGCACCTGGGGGCAGGGGGGACCTGGGAACACCGGGGAGCTGTTTTTT
>TRBV29-1|-|-|TRBJ2-3
CSVVGGSSTDTQYF
TGCAGCGTTGTGGGGGGTTCAAGCACAGATACGCAGTATTTT
>TRBV19|-|-|TRBJ1-1
CASRRDYYEAFF
TGTGCCAGTCGGAGGGACTACTATGAAGCTTTCTTT
>TRBV15|TRBD2|-|TRBJ2-2
CATSPGLAGSGEELFF
TGTGCCACCAGCCCAGGACTAGCGGGGTCAGGGGAGGAGCTGTTTTTT
>TRBV19|TRBD1|-|TRBJ2-7
CASKRDRDYSYEQYF
TGTGCCAGTAAGAGGGACAGGGATTACTCCTACGAGCAGTACTTC
>TRBV7-9|-|-|TRBJ1-5
CASSLGSRGGSNQPQHF
TGTGCCAGCAGCTTAGGGTCCAGGGGAGGTAGCAATCAGCCCCAGCATTTT
>TRBV5-8|-|-|TRBJ1-6
CASSPIYSPLHF
TGTGCCAGCAGCCCTATATATTCACCCCTCCACTTT
>TRBV7-9|-|few|TRBJ2-5
CASSYVEQETQYF
TGTGCCAGCAGCTACGTGGAACAAGAGACCCAGTACTTC
>TRBV5-1|-|-|TRBJ2-6
CASSLVPGAGANVLTF
TGCGCCAGCAGCTTGGTGCCAGGGGCTGGGGCCAACGTCCTGACTTTC
>TRBV2|-|once|TRBJ2-1
CASTRDHNNEQFF
TGTGCCAGCACCAGGGACCACAACAATGAGCAGTTCTTC
>TRBV11-3|-|-|TRBJ2-1
CASSLVLGNEQFF
TGTGCCAGCAGCCTAGTCCTGGGGAATGAGCAGTTCTTC